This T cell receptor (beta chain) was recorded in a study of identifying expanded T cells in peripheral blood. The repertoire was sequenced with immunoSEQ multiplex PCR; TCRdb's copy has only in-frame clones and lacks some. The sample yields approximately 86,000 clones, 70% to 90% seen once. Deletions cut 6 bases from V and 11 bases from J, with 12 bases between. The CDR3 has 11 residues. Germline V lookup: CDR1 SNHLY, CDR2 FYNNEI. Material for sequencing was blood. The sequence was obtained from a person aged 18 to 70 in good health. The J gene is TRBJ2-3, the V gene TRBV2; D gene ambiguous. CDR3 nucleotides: TGTGCCAGCAGATTTGAGCATGTGCAGTATTTT. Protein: CASRFEHVQYF.